This entry is about one TCR beta chain. V was clipped by 5 bases and J by 2 bases; unmatched bases: 8. Per the germline V gene, CDR1 is SGHTA and CDR2 is FQGNSA. CDR3 length equals 15 residues. Extracted RNA was reverse transcribed into cDNA, the sequencing template. Profiling relied on immunoSEQ multiplex PCR, and the TCRdb table lists in-frame clones only, not all of them. Of fewer than 150,000 clones listed, 55% to 60% are singletons. This sample is drawn from a study of CD8+ T cells in alopecia areata. Treatment here: oral pan-JAK inhibitor, 5-10 mg twice daily. The TCR comes from a human donor with alopecia areata. The rearrangement uses TRBV7-2 and TRBJ2-5; 7 bases fit TRBD2. Sample: CD4+ T cells sorted from blood, taken at week 24, from a patient treated with tofacitinib. Here the CDR3 reads CASSPFGGEQETQYF. The CDR3 coding sequence is TGTGCCAGCAGCCCCTTTGGGGGGGAGCAAGAGACCCAGTACTTC.